This paragraph covers one T cell receptor (beta chain) sequence. The sample is drawn from a study of Graves' ophthalmopathy and Graves' hyperthyroidism. The ends lost 0 bases at V and 3 bases at J; junction bases unmatched: 8. Germline lookup yields CDR1 DFQATT and CDR2 SNEGSKA (reference sequence). The CDR3 is 15 residues long. Amplification targeted the TCR beta CDR3 regions, with RNA transcripts as the source material. The first round was an RT-PCR with HTBI primers, and the second round was a multiplex PCR. MiXCR was run by TCRdb on the multiplex PCR reads, yielding one entry per CDR3 protein. The data hold 450,000 or so distinct CDR3 sequences, with around 15% observed a single time.

The material sequenced was blood. This clonotype was sampled from a woman aged 25 to 45 with Graves' ophthalmopathy. The chain joins TRBV20-1 to TRBJ2-7, with 7 bases that match TRBD2. The CDR3 DNA is TGCAGTGCTAGAGATGTGGGGCGGGGGAGCTACGAGCAGTACTTC. It translates to CSARDVGRGSYEQYF.